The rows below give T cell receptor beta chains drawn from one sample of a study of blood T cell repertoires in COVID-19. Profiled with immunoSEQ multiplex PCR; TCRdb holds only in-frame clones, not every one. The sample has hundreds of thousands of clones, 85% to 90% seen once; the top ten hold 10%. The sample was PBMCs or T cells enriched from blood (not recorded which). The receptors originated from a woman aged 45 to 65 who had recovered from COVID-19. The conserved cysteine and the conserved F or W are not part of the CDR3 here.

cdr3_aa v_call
AISESGTSYEQY TRBV10-3
AVTGRTSYEQY TRBV7-8
ASSSRVNTEAF TRBV9
ASSLQGGSGYT TRBV4-3
GTGSNQPQH TRBV19
ASSTQTGGGELF TRBV2
ASSNPHTQY TRBV28
ASNRENYGYT TRBV2
ASSQEGRVAPHEQF TRBV4-1
ASSPSTDMRITL TRBV18
ASSEGRGDTEAF TRBV2
ASSQVGQNYGYT TRBV4-2
ATKEDRGDYEQY TRBV15
ASRAGPGDTIY TRBV4-2
ASSQGTDRLNQPQH TRBV4-1
ASQVGTTSNQPQH TRBV19
ASSDPGKYEKLF TRBV25-1
AWRVRDRDTGELF TRBV30
ASTSAGAGNTIY TRBV28
ASSHAQIGTGEKLF TRBV3-1/TRBV3-2
SASSGQENTDTQY TRBV20-1
ASSSGITEAF TRBV18
ASSQLGQGQNTEAF TRBV4-2
ASSLLGSNEQF TRBV9
ATSRGYASTDTQY TRBV15
ASSFVQGDYEQY TRBV28
ASSQDPGGAYEQY TRBV3-1/TRBV3-2
ASSVGTGLPSAGANVLT TRBV9
ASSLGPEQF TRBV7-2
AISASRELYGYT TRBV10-3
ASSSPARLAGGRGELF TRBV7-9
ASSRESGVNQPQH TRBV4-1
ASSQAAGREQY TRBV3-1/TRBV3-2
ASSYSLRRNSPLH TRBV6-5
ASSLEPGDYGYT TRBV7-3
ASSGTGFGWETQY TRBV9
ASSPSGVYGYT TRBV7-9
ASSVSGGAYEQY TRBV14
ASNQGGLEGYT TRBV28
ASSLERSEQF TRBV11-2
ASSIAIRDYEQY TRBV19
ASSVIGGSRGYT TRBV9
ASSSGANNSPLH TRBV19
ASSLAGTGVSYEQY TRBV7-6
ASSGITGAGNTIY TRBV25-1
AWSVGGFIRGTDTQY TRBV30